The next 8 T cell receptor beta chains were all read from a single sample in a study of regulatory T cells in long-lasting Graves disease. Arm-PCR of CDR3 regions and iRepertoire HTBI primers were the basis on which TCR beta libraries were built. MiXCR, run by TCRdb on the multiplex PCR reads, gives a single entry per CDR3 protein. The table includes 250,000 to 400,000 distinct CDR3 sequences, about a sixth detected once. The time point here: newly diagnosed GD, antithyroid drugs for less than 3 months. Isolated PBMC RNA provided the starting material for the TCR library. The sample was peripheral blood mononuclear cells (PBMCs), taken at new diagnosis, from a patient treated with antithyroid drugs. Receptor source: a female donor with Graves disease.

V gene TRBV19 combines with J gene TRBJ2-2; unclear D gene. Germline loops: CDR1 LNHDA, CDR2 SQIVND (reference sequence). Trimming shortened V by 2 bases and J by 4 bases, and 11 bases separated the two germline ends. This CDR3 has 15 residues. CDR3 in amino acids: CASSIRRHSTGELFF. CDR3 in DNA: TGTGCCAGTAGTATAAGGAGACACAGCACCGGGGAGCTGTTTTTT.

Only a few counts were recorded for this clonotype. This CDR3 reads CASREATSGKYTQYF. In DNA form, the CDR3 reads TGTGCCAGCCGGGAGGCGACTAGCGGTAAATATACGCAGTATTTT. The chain links TRBV2 to TRBJ2-3, with 9 bases fitting TRBD2. Trimming removed 8 bases from V and 7 bases from J; junction bases left unmatched: 13. The CDR3 consists of 15 residues. Per the germline V gene, CDR1 is SNHLY and CDR2 is FYNNEI.

This clonotype was seen once. This chain uses TRBV27 with TRBJ1-4; 7 bases line up with TRBD1. Unmatched junction bases numbered 9, after V lost 7 bases and J lost 4 bases. The CDR3 is made up of 15 amino acids. Germline-derived CDR1 and CDR2 are MNHEY and SMNVEV (reference sequence). CDR3 nucleotide sequence: TGTGCCAGCAAACTGGGACAGCAAGATAATGAAAAACTGTTTTTT. As protein: CASKLGQQDNEKLFF.

This clonotype has a count of ten or more. V is TRBV6-2 or TRBV6-3 and J is TRBJ2-1, with D possibly TRBD2 on 6 matching bases. Trimming pared 1 base from V and 9 bases from J, leaving 13 bases between. Germline assignment: CDR1 MNHEY and CDR2 SVGEGT. This CDR3 is 14 amino acids long. The CDR3 coding sequence is TGTGCCAGCAGTTACTGGGCTCCCGGGGGTGAGCAGTTCTTC. Amino acid sequence: CASSYWAPGGEQFF.

The chain couples TRBV9 to TRBJ2-3, with a weak D call TRBD2 (6 bases). This CDR3 contains 14 residues. Between the trimmed V and J ends, which lost 6 bases and 0 bases, there was a span of 11 bases. The germline V gene has CDR1 SGDLS and CDR2 YYNGEE. The CDR3 spells CASTREWSTDTQYF. In DNA, the CDR3 is TGTGCCAGCACCCGGGAGTGGAGCACAGATACGCAGTATTTT.

This clonotype was seen repeatedly, ten times or more. The V and J genes are TRBV3-1 and TRBJ1-5; D call uncertain. V lost 0 bases and J lost 7, with 13 bases in between. Per the germline V gene, CDR1 is LGHDT and CDR2 is YNNKEL (reference sequence). The CDR3 extends over 15 amino acids. CDR3 protein: CASSQDLSGPQPQHF. The CDR3 DNA follows: TGTGCCAGCAGCCAAGATTTAAGCGGTCCGCAGCCCCAGCATTTT.

On this clonotype: The CDR3 carries no conserved terminal phenylalanine or tryptophan, so it likely arises from a read error. This chain links TRBV11-3 with TRBJ1-1; D gene unclear. V was trimmed by 4 bases and J by 7 bases, leaving 13 bases between them. The CDR3 totals 13 residues. CDR1 is SGHNT and CDR2 is YENEEA in the germline V gene. The DNA for the CDR3 is TGTGCCAGCAGCTCCCGAGCGAGGGATGAAGCTTTCCTT. This translates into CASSSRARDEAFL.

The table lists this clonotype with many counts. The chain combines TRBV20-1 with TRBJ2-5, with D uncertain. The CDR3 is 11 residues long. Trimming stripped 2 bases from V and 1 base from J, with 2 bases between. Germline CDR1 is DFQATT and CDR2 is SNEGSKA (reference sequence). DNA of the CDR3: TGCAGTGCTAGAAGCCAAGAGACCCAGTACTTC. Protein: CSARSQETQYF.